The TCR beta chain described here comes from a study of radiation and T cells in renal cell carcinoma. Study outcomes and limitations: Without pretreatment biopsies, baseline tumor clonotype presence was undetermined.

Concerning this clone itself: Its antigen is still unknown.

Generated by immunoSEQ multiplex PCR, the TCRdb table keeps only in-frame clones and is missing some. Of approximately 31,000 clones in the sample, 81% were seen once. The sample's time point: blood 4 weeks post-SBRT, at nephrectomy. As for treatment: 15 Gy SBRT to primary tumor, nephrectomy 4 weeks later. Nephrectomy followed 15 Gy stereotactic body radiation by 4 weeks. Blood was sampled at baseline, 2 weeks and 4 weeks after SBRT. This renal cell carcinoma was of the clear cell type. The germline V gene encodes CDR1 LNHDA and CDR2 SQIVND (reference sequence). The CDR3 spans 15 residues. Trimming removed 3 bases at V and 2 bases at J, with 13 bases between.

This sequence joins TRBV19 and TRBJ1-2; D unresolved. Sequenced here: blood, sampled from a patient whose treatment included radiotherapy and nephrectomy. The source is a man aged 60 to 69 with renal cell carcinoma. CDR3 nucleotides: TGTGCCAGTAGTATCGGCGGGCAGAAGAACTATGGCTACACCTTC. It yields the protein CASSIGGQKNYGYTF. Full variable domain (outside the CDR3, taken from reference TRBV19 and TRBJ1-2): DGGITQSPKYLFRKEGQNVTLSCEQNLNHDAMYWYRQDPGQGLRLIYYSQIVNDFQKGDIAEGYSVSREKKESFPLTVTSAQKNPTAFYLCASSIGGQKNYGYTFGSGTRLTVV.